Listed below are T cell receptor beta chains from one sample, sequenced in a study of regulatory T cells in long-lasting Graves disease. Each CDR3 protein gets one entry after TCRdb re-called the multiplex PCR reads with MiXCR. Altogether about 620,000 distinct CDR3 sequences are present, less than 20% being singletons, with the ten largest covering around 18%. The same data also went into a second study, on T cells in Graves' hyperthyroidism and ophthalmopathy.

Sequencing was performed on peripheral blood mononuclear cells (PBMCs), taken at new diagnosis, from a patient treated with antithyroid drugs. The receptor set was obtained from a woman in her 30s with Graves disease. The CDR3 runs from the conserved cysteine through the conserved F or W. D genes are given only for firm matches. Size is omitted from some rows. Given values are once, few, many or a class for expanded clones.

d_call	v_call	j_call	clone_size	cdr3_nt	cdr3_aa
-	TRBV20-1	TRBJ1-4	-	TGCAGTGCTAGAGCCGGGCCAGCAACTAATGAAAAACTGTTTTTT	CSARAGPATNEKLFF
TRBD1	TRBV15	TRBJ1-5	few	TGTGCCACCAGCAGGGGGGTGACAGGGAGCAATCAGCCCCAGCATTTT	CATSRGVTGSNQPQHF
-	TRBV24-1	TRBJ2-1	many	TGTGCCACCAGTCGCGGATCAGCCTACAATGAGCAGTTCTTC	CATSRGSAYNEQFF
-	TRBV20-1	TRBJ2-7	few	TGCAGTGCTAGAGACCCGGGGGACAGTTATTCCTACGAGCAGTACTTC	CSARDPGDSYSYEQYF
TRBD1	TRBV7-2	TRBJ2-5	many	TGTGCCAGCAGCGACCAAAGGGGGCTAGGAGAGACCCAGTACTTC	CASSDQRGLGETQYF
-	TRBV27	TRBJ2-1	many	TGTGCCAGCAGCGTTTCGGTTAGGAATGAGCAGTTCTTC	CASSVSVRNEQFF
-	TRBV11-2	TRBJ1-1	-	TGTGCCAGCAGCTTATATTGGGGCACTGAAGCTTTCTTT	CASSLYWGTEAFF
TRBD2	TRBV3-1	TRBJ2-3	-	TGTGCCAGCAGCCTCTTCGGAGCGGGAGGGCGGGGAGATACGCAGTATTTT	CASSLFGAGGRGDTQYF
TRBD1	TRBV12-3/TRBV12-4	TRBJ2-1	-	TGTGCCAGCAGTGCCGGGACAGGGTCGTTTTTGATTGGCAATGAGCAGTTCTTC	CASSAGTGSFLIGNEQFF
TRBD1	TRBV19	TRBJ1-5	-	TGTGCCAGTAGTAGAAGGACAGGGTCGGGGGATCAGCCCCAGCATTTT	CASSRRTGSGDQPQHF
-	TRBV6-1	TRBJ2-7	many	TGTGCCAGCAAGTCAGGGTTGGACGAGCAGTACTTC	CASKSGLDEQYF
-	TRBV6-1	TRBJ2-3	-	TGTGCCAGCAGGAACAGGGAGCCAGATACGCAGTATTTT	CASRNREPDTQYF
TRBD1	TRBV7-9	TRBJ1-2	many	TGTGCCAGCAGCTTAACCCAGGGGGATGGCTACACCTTC	CASSLTQGDGYTF